The 16 T cell receptor beta chains below all came from one sample that was sequenced in a study of blood T cells in healthy people across ages. Next came a second PCR, run for about 6 to 12 cycles, which used a sample-barcoded 5' primer along with a J-beta primer mix. TCRdb reanalysed the 5' RACE reads using MiXCR and keeps one entry per CDR3 protein. The sample yields approximately 940,000 distinct CDR3 sequences, around 49% seen once. The sequencing input was blood. These receptors all stem from a man aged 25 to 40 in good health.

The chain carries TRBV28 and TRBJ1-2; 8 bases are a match to TRBD1. Germline-derived CDR1 and CDR2 are MDHEN and SYDVKM. There are 13 residues in the CDR3. The junction had 7 bases not matched to a gene; V was cut back by 5 bases and J by 8 bases. The CDR3 region is CASSPNRGDGYTF. CDR3 nucleotides: TGTGCCAGCAGTCCAAACAGGGGGGACGGCTACACCTTC.

The chain carries TRBV5-1 and TRBJ1-1, with a possible D match to TRBD1 (5 bases). Germline V lookup: CDR1 SGHRS, CDR2 YFSETQ. This CDR3 spans 13 amino acids. The ends were cut back, 1 base at V and 4 bases at J, with 8 bases in the middle. CDR3 amino acids: CASSLYGGTEAFF. The DNA of the CDR3 is TGCGCCAGCAGCTTGTACGGGGGCACTGAAGCTTTCTTT.

The rearrangement joins TRBV6-1 to TRBJ2-7, with D perhaps matching TRBD2 (5 bases). Germline V gene data show CDR1 as MNHNS and CDR2 as SASEGT. The CDR3 totals 12 residues. V lost 4 bases, J lost 5 bases, and 9 bases lay in between. The CDR3 sequence: CASSAGRDEQYF. In nucleotides, the CDR3 is TGTGCCAGCAGTGCCGGGCGGGACGAGCAGTACTTC.

The chain has TRBV24-1 and TRBJ2-3; TRBD1 or TRBD2 may be the D gene (5 bases each). Trimming cost V 9 bases and J 3 bases, with 15 bases left between them. Germline V gene lookup returns CDR1 KGHDR and CDR2 SFDVKD. CDR3 size: 14 residues. DNA for the CDR3: TGTGCCACCGGGACGGAACTATTTACAGATACGCAGTATTTT. It codes for CATGTELFTDTQYF.

There are many counts of this clonotype. The chain combines TRBV5-1 with TRBJ1-1; possible D gene TRBD1, 5 bases. Trimming took off 7 bases at V and 0 bases at J, with 13 bases between the two ends. Looked up from germline, CDR1 is SGHRS and CDR2 is YFSETQ. This CDR3 comprises 14 residues. The CDR3 sequence is CASLEGSMNTEAFF. The CDR3 nucleotides read TGCGCCAGCCTCGAGGGGAGTATGAACACTGAAGCTTTCTTT.

This clonotype was detected a few times. V gene TRBV7-3 combines with J gene TRBJ2-1, with 7 bases fitting TRBD1. The V gene end was trimmed by 5 bases and the J gene end by 9 bases; junction bases not matched to a gene: 10. The CDR3 is made up of 14 amino acids. Germline V gene lookup returns CDR1 SGHTA and CDR2 FQGTGA. In nucleotides, the CDR3 is TGTGCCAGCAGCCCAACGACAGGGTACGTTGAGCAGTTCTTC. As protein: CASSPTTGYVEQFF.

This clonotype has just a few counts. The J gene is TRBJ2-3, the V gene TRBV3-1; D call uncertain. The length of the CDR3 is 16 residues. The germline V gene has CDR1 LGHDT and CDR2 YNNKEL (reference sequence). V shed 1 base and J shed 1 base, with 12 bases lying between them. The CDR3 here is CASSQGGVIGTDTQYF. The CDR3, as DNA: TGTGCCAGCAGCCAAGGCGGCGTTATTGGCACAGATACGCAGTATTTT.

This clonotype was seen more than once but under ten times. The rearrangement links TRBV2 to TRBJ2-7; D possibly matches TRBD1 or TRBD2 (5 bases each). Trimming pared 6 bases from V and 6 bases from J, leaving 12 bases between. Germline CDR1 and CDR2: SNHLY and FYNNEI. The CDR3 runs to 12 residues. As DNA, the CDR3 is TGTGCCAGCAGGGGGGATTTCCCCGAGCAGTACTTC. Its protein product is CASRGDFPEQYF.

The chain combines TRBV6-2 or TRBV6-3 with TRBJ2-1; 10 nucleotides line up with TRBD2. Trimming cost V 7 bases and J 5 bases; bases outside gene matches: 11. This CDR3 is built from 16 residues. CDR1 MNHEY and CDR2 SVGEGT come from the germline V gene. This chain's CDR3 is CASTSGGSWGDNEQFF. The CDR3 DNA reads TGTGCCAGCACTAGCGGGGGATCCTGGGGGGACAATGAGCAGTTCTTC.

This clonotype has a count of ten or more. V usage is TRBV5-1 and J usage is TRBJ2-7; TRBD1 matches 7 bases. The CDR3 consists of 12 residues. J was trimmed by 6 bases and V by 3 bases; bases with no gene match: 3. Germline V gene data show CDR1 as SGHRS and CDR2 as YFSETQ. The DNA of the CDR3 is TGCGCCAGCAGCTACGACAGGGTCGAGCAGTACTTC. This gives the protein CASSYDRVEQYF.

This rearrangement joins TRBV3-1 to TRBJ1-1, with D maybe TRBD1 (6 bases). The V gene's germline CDR1 is LGHDT and CDR2 YNNKEL (reference sequence). The V gene lost 1 base and the J gene lost 4 bases, with 13 bases spanning the gap. The CDR3 runs 15 residues. The CDR3 bases are TGTGCCAGCAGCCAAGCCCAGGGGAGGGGCACTGAAGCTTTCTTT. This encodes CASSQAQGRGTEAFF.

The gene calls are TRBV20-1 and TRBJ2-4, with a possible D match to TRBD1 (6 bases). The CDR3 has 13 amino acids. Germline V gene lookup returns CDR1 DFQATT and CDR2 SNEGSKA (reference sequence). Deletions cut 4 bases from V and 6 bases from J, with 13 bases between. CDR3 in amino acids: CSANRVAANIQYF. The CDR3 bases are TGCAGTGCTAACAGGGTGGCGGCAAACATTCAGTACTTC.

This clonotype showed up just a few times. This chain uses TRBV20-1 with TRBJ2-1, with D unresolved. Trimming left V 3 bases short and J 0 bases short, with 6 bases between. Germline V CDR1 and CDR2: DFQATT, SNEGSKA (reference sequence). The CDR3 totals 13 residues. The DNA of the CDR3 is TGCAGTGCTAGGTTCAGCTCCTACAATGAGCAGTTCTTC. Protein product: CSARFSSYNEQFF.

The CDR3: CASSQDSGEGTTYGYTF. Here the CDR3 DNA reads TGCGCCAGCAGCCAAGATAGTGGCGAGGGAACCACCTATGGCTACACCTTC. V is TRBV4-1 and J is TRBJ1-2; D unclear. With 0 bases removed from V and 4 bases from J, the gap between germline ends came to 18 bases. Germline lookup yields CDR1 MGHRA and CDR2 YSYEKL. The CDR3 extends over 17 amino acids.

This clonotype was detected many times. The chain is built from TRBV7-2 and TRBJ2-1; TRBD2 matches 9 bases. V shed 2 bases and J 7 bases; nucleotides not matched to a gene: 6. This CDR3 has 15 residues. Germline assignment: CDR1 SGHTA and CDR2 FQGNSA. CDR3 protein: CASSLTAGGKNEQFF. CDR3 nucleotide sequence: TGTGCCAGCAGCTTAACGGCGGGGGGGAAGAATGAGCAGTTCTTC.

This rearrangement joins TRBV7-3 to TRBJ2-4, with 8 bases aligning to TRBD1. The ends lost 1 base at V and 7 bases at J; junction bases unmatched: 9. The germline CDR1 and CDR2 sequences are SGHTA and FQGTGA. The CDR3 spans 16 residues. The CDR3 region is CASSLRGRDRMNIQYF. The CDR3 bases are TGTGCCAGCAGCTTAAGAGGGCGGGACAGGATGAACATTCAGTACTTC.